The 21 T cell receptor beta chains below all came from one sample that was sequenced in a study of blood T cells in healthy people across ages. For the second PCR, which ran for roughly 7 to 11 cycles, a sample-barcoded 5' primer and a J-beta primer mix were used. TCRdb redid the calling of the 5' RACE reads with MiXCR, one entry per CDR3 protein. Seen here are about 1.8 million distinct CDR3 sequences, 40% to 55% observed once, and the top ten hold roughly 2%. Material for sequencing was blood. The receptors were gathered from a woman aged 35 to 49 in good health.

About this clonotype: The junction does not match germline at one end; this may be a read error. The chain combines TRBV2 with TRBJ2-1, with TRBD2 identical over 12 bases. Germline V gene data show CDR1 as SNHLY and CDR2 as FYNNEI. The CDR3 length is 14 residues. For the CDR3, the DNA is TGTACCAGCCTAGGACTAGCGGGGAAGGATGAGCAGTTCTTC. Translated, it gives CTSLGLAGKDEQFF.

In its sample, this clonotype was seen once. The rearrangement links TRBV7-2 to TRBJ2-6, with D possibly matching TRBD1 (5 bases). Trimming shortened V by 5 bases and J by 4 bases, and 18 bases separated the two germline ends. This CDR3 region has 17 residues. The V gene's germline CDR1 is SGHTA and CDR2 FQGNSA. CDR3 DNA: TGTGCCAGCAGCGCCAGGCAGGGCTTCTCCGGGGCCAACGTCCTGACTTTC. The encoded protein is CASSARQGFSGANVLTF.

The CDR3 loop reads CASTNSGTESYEQYF. Written as DNA, the CDR3 is TGTGCCAGCACCAACTCCGGGACAGAGAGTTACGAGCAGTACTTC. The V gene is TRBV28, the J gene TRBJ2-4, with 7 bases lining up with TRBD1. Judging by the DNA end, TRBJ2-7 fits better; the J call may be wrong. This CDR3 spans 15 amino acids. In germline, CDR1 is MDHEN, CDR2 SYDVKM.

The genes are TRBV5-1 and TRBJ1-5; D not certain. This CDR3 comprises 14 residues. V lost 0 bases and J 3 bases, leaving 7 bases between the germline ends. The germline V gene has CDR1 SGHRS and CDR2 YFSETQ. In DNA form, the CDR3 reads TGCGCCAGCAGCTTGGGACTCTTCAATCAGCCCCAGCATTTT. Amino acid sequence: CASSLGLFNQPQHF.

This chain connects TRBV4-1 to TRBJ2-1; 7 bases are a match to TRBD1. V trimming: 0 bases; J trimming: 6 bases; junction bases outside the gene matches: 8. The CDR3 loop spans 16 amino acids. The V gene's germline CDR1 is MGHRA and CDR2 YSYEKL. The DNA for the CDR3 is TGCGCCAGCAGCCAAGACGGACAGGTGAGGGGCAATGAGCAGTTCTTC. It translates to CASSQDGQVRGNEQFF.

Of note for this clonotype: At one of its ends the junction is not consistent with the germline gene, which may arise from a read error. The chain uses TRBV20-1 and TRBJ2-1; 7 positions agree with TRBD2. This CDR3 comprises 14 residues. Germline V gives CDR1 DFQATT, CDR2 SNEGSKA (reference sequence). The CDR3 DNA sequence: TGCAGTGCTAGAGCCGGGACTACCTACAGTGAGCAGTTCTTC. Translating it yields CSARAGTTYSEQFF.

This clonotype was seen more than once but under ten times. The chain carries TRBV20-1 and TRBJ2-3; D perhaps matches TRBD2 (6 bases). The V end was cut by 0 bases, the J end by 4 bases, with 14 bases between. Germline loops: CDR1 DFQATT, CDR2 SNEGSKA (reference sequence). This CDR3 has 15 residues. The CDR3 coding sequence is TGCAGTGCTAGAGATGGCAGGACTATTGCAGATACGCAGTATTTT. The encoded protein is CSARDGRTIADTQYF.

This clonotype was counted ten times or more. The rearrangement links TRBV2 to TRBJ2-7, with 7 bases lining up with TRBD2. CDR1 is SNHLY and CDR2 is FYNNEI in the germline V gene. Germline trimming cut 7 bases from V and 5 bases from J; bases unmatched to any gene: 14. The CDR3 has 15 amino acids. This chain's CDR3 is CASTGEGLKGNEQYF. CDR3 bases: TGTGCCAGCACCGGGGAGGGATTGAAGGGGAACGAGCAGTACTTC.

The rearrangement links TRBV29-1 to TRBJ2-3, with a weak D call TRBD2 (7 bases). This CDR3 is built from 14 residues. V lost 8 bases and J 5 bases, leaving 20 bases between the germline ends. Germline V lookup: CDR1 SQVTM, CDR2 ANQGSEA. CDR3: CSPKVGGLEDTQYF. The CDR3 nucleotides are TGCAGCCCGAAGGTGGGGGGGCTGGAAGATACGCAGTATTTT.

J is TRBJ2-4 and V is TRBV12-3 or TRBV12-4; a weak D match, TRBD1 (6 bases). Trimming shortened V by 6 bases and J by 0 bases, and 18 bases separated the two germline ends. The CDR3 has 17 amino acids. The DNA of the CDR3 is TGTGCCAGCAGCCTACTAAGGGACACTTTAGCCAAAAACATTCAGTACTTC. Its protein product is CASSLLRDTLAKNIQYF.

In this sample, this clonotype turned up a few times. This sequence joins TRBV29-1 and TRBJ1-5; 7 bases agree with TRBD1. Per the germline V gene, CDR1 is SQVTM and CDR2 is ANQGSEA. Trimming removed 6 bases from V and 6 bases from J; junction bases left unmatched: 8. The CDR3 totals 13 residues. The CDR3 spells CSVLTGSSQPQHF. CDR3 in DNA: TGCAGCGTATTGACAGGGTCATCTCAGCCCCAGCATTTT.

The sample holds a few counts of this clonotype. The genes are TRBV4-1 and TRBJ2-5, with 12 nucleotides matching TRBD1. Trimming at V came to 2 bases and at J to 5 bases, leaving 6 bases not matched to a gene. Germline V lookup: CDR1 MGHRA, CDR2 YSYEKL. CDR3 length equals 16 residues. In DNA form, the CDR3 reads TGCGCCAGCAGCCAAACGGGACAGGGGGCGTGGGAGACCCAGTACTTC. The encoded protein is CASSQTGQGAWETQYF.

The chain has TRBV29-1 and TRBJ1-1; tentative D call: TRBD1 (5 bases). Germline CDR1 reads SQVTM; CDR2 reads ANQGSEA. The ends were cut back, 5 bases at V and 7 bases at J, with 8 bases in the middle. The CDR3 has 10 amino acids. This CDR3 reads CSVPGDEAFF. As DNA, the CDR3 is TGCAGCGTTCCGGGGGATGAAGCTTTCTTT.

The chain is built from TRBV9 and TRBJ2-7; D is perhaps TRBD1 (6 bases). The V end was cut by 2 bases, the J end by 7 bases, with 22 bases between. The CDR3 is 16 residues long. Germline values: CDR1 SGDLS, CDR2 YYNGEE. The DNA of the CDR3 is TGTGCCAGCAGCGTGGGCACAGGGTATCTAGGGAGTGAGCAGTACTTC. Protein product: CASSVGTGYLGSEQYF. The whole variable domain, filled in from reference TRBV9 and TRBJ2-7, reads DSGVTQTPKHLITATGQRVTLRCSPRSGDLSVYWYQQSLDQGLQFLIQYYNGEERAKGNILERFSAQQFPDLHSELNLSSLELGDSALYFCASSVGTGYLGSEQYFGPGTRLTVT.

CDR3 sequence: CAISERATEQYF. The CDR3, as DNA: TGTGCCATCAGTGAAAGGGCGACGGAGCAGTACTTC. V is TRBV10-3 and J is TRBJ2-7; D remains ambiguous. The CDR3 length is 12 residues. V lost 3 bases and J 7 bases, leaving 10 bases between the germline ends. Germline V CDR1 and CDR2: ENHRY, SYGVKD.

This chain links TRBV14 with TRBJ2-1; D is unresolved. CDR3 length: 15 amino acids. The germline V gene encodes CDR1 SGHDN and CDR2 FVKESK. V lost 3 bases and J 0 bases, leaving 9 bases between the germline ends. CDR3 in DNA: TGTGCCAGCAGCCAGGTGCAAAGCTCCTACAATGAGCAGTTCTTC. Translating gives CASSQVQSSYNEQFF.

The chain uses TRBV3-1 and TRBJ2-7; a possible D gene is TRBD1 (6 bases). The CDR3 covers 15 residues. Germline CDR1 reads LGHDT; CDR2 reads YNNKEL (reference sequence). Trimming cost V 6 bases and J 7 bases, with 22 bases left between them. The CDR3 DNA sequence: TGTGCCAGCAGTACCACTACAGGGACGCCAAGTGAGCAGTACTTC. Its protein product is CASSTTTGTPSEQYF.

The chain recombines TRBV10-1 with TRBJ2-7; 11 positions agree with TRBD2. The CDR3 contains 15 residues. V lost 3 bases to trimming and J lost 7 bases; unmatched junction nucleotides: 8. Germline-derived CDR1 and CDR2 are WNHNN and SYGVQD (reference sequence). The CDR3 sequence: CASSDLTSGGSEQYF. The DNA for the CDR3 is TGCGCCAGCAGTGACCTAACTAGCGGGGGCTCTGAGCAGTACTTC.

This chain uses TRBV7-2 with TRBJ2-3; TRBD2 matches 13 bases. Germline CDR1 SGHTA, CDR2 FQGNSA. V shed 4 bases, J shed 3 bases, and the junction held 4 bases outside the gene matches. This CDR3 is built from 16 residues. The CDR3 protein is CASSSTSGRYTDTQYF. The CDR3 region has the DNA TGTGCCAGCAGCTCGACTAGCGGGAGGTATACAGATACGCAGTATTTT.

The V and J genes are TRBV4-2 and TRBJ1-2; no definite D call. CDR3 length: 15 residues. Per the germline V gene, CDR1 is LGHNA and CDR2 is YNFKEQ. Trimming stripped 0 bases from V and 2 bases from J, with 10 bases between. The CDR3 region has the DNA TGTGCCAGCAGCCAAGAGCGTGGTGAGAACTATGGCTACACCTTC. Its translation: CASSQERGENYGYTF.

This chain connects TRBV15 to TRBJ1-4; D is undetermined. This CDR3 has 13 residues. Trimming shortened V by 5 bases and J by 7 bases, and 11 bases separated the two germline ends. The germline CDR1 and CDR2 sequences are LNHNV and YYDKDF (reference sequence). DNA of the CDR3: TGTGCCACCAGCGTTGGTGTGCGTGAAAAACTGTTTTTT. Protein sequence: CATSVGVREKLFF.